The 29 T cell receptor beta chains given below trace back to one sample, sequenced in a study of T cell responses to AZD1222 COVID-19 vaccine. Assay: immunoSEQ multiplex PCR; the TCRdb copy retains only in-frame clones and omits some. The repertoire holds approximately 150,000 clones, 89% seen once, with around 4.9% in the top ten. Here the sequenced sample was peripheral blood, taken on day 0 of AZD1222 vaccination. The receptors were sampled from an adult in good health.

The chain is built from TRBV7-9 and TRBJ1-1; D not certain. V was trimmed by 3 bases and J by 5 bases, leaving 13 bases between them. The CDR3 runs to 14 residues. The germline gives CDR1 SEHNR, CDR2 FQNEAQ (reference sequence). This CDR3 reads CASSFGVKETEAFF. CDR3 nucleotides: TGTGCCAGCAGCTTCGGGGTCAAAGAAACTGAAGCTTTCTTT. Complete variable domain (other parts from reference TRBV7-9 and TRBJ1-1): DTGVSQNPRHKITKRGQNVTFRCDPISEHNRLYWYRQTLGQGPEFLTYFQNEAQLEKSRLLSDRFSAERPKGSFSTLEIQRTEQGDSAMYLCASSFGVKETEAFFGQGTRLTVV.

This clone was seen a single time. CDR3 in amino acids: CASTLQGWSYEQYF. CDR3 DNA sequence: TGTGCCAGCACCCTACAGGGGTGGTCCTACGAGCAGTACTTC. The chain links TRBV28 to TRBJ2-7; 7 nucleotides align to TRBD1. CDR1 and CDR2 from the germline V gene are MDHEN and SYDVKM. Losses at the gene ends were 7 bases for V and 1 base for J; bases not matched to a gene: 7. The CDR3 consists of 14 residues.

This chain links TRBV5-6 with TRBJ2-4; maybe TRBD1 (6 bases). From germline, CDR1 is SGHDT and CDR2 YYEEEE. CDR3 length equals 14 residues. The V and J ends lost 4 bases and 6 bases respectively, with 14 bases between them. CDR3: CASSLARGRNIQYF. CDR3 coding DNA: TGTGCCAGCAGCCTTGCTAGGGGGAGAAACATTCAGTACTTC. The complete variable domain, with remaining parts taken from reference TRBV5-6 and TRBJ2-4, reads DAGVTQSPTHLIKTRGQQVTLRCSPKSGHDTVSWYQQALGQGPQFIFQYYEEEERQRGNFPDRFSGHQFPNYSSELNVNALLLGDSALYLCASSLARGRNIQYFGAGTRLSVL.

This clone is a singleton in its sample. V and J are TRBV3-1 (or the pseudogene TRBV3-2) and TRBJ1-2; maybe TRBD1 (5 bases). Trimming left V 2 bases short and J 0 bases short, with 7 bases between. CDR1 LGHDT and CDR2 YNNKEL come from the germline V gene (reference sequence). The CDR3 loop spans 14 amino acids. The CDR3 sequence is CASSQSRANYGYTF. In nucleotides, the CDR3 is TGTGCCAGCAGCCAATCCAGGGCTAACTATGGCTACACCTTC.

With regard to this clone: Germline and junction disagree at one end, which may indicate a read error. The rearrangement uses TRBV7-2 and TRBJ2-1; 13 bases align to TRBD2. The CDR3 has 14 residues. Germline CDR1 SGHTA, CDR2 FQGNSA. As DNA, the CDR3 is TGTGCCAGCAGCTACGGGACTAGCGGGAATGAGCGGTTCTTC. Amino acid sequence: CASSYGTSGNERFF.

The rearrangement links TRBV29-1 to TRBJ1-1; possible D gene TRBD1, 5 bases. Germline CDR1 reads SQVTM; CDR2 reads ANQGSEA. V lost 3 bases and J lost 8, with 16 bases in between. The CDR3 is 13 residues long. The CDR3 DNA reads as TGCAGCGTTGACCTTGGGGGGGAGTCAGAAGCTTTCTTT. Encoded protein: CSVDLGGESEAFF.

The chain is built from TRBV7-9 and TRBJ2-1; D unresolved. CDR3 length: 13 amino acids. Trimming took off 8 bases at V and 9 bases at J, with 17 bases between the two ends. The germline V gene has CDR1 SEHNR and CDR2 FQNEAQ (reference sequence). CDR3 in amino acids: CASAVEKPGEQFF. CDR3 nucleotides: TGTGCCAGCGCCGTGGAAAAGCCCGGTGAGCAGTTCTTC.

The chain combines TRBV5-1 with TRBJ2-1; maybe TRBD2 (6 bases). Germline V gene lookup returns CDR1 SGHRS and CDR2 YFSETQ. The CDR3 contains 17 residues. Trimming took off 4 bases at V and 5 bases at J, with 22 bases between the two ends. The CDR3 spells CASSGGSGTTTNNEQFF. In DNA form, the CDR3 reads TGCGCCAGCAGCGGGGGGTCTGGGACCACGACGAACAATGAGCAGTTCTTC.

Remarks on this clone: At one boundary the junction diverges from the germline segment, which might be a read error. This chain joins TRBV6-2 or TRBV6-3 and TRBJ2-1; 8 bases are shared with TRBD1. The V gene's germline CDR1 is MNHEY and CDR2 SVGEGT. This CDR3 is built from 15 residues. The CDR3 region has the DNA TGTGTCAGCAGTAACCTGGGACAGGCCTACAATGAGCAGTTCTTC. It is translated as CVSSNLGQAYNEQFF.

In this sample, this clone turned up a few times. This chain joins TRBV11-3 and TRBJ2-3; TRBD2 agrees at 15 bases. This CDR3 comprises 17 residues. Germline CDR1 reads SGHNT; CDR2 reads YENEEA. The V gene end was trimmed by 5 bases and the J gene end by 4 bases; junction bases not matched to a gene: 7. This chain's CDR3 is CASSGRTSGRAPDTQYF. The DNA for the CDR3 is TGTGCCAGCAGCGGTCGGACTAGCGGGAGGGCCCCAGATACGCAGTATTTT.

CDR3 sequence reads: CASSVESRGWDGYTF. CDR3 nucleotide sequence: TGTGCCAGCAGCGTAGAAAGTCGAGGTTGGGATGGCTACACCTTC. The chain is built from TRBV9 and TRBJ1-2, with D hard to call. Germline CDR1 is SGDLS and CDR2 is YYNGEE. The CDR3 is made up of 15 amino acids. V dropped 0 bases and J dropped 6 bases, with 15 bases sitting between them.

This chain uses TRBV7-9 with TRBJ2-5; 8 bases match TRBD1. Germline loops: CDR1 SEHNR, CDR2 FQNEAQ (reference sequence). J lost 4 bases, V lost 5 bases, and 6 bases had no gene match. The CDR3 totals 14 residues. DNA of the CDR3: TGTGCCAGCAGCCGGACAGGGAGTACAGAGACCCAGTACTTC. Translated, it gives CASSRTGSTETQYF.

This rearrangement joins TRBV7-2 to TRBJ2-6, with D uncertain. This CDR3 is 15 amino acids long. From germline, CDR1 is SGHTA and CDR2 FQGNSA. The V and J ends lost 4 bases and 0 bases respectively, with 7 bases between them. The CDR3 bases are TGTGCCAGCAGCTCTAAAAGCTCTGGGGCCAACGTCCTGACTTTC. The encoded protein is CASSSKSSGANVLTF.

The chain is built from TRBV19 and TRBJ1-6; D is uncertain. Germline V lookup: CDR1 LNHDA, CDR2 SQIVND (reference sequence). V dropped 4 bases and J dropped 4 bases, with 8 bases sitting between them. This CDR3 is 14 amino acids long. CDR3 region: CASSTDAYNSPLHF. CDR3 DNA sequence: TGTGCCAGTAGTACCGACGCTTATAATTCACCCCTCCACTTT.

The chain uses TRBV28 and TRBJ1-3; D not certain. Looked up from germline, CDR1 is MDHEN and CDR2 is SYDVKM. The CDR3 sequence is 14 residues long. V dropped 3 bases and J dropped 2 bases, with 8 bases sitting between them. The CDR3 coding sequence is TGTGCCAGCAGTTTTACAGTACCTGGAAACACCATATATTTT. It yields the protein CASSFTVPGNTIYF.

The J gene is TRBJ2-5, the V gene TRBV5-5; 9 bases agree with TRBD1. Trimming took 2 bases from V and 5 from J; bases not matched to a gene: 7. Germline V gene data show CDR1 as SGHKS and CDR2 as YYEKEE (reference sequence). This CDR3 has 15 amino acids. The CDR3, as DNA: TGTGCCAGCAGCTTTATACAGGGGGCGGTCGAGACCCAGTACTTC. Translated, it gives CASSFIQGAVETQYF.

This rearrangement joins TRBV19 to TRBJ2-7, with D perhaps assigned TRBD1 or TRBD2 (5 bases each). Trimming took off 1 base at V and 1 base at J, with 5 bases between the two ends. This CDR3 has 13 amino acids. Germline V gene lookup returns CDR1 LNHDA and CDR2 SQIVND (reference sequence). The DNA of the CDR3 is TGTGCCAGTAGTATAGGGGGGTCCTACGAGCAGTACTTC. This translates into CASSIGGSYEQYF.

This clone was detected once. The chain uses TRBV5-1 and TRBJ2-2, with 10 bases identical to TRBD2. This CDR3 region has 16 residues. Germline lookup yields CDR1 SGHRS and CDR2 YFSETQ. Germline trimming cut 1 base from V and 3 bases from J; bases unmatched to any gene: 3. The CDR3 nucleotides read TGCGCCAGCAGCTTGCAACTAGCGGGATACACCGGGGAGCTGTTTTTT. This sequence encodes CASSLQLAGYTGELFF.

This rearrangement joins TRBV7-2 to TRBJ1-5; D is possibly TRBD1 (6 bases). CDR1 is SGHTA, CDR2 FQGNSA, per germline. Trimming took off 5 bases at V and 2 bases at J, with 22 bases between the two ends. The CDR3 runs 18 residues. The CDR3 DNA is TGTGCCAGCAGCCCTGTTCGGGGCAGGGGAGCCGGCAATCAGCCCCAGCATTTT. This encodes CASSPVRGRGAGNQPQHF.

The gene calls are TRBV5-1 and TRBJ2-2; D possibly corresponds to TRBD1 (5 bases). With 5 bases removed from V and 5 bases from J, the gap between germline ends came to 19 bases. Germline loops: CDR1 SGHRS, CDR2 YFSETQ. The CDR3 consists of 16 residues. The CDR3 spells CASSISGNLHTGELFF. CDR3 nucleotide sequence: TGCGCCAGCAGTATCTCAGGGAATCTCCATACCGGGGAGCTGTTTTTT.

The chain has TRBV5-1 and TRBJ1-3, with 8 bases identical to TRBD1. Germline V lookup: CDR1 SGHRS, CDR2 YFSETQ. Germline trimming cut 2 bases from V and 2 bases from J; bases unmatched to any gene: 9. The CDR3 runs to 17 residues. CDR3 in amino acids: CASSFSPRGQAGNTIYF. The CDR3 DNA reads TGCGCCAGCAGCTTCTCCCCCAGGGGACAGGCTGGAAACACCATATATTTT.

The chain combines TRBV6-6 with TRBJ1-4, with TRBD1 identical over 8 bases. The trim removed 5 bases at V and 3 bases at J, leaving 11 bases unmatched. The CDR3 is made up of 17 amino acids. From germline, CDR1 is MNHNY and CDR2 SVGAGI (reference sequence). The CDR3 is CASSPYRGQGANEKLFF. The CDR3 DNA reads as TGTGCCAGCAGTCCGTACCGAGGACAGGGCGCTAATGAAAAACTGTTTTTT.

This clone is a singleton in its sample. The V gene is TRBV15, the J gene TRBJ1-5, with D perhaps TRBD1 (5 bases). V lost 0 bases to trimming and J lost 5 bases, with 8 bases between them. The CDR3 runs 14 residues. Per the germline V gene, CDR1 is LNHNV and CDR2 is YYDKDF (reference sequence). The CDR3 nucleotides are TGTGCCACCAGCAGAGATAGAGGGGATCAGCCCCAGCATTTT. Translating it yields CATSRDRGDQPQHF.

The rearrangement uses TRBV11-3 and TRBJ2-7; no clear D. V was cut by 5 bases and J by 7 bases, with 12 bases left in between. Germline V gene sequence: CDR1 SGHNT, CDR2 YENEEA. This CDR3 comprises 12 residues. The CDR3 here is CASSPVGWEQYF. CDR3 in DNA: TGTGCCAGCAGCCCAGTGGGATGGGAGCAGTACTTC.

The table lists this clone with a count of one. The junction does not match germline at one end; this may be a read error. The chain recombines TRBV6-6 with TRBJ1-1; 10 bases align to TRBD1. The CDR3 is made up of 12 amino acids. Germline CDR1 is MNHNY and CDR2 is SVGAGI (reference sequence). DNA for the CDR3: TGTGCCAGCAGCTACCGGGACAGGGGCCCCCTTTTT. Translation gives CASSYRDRGPLF.

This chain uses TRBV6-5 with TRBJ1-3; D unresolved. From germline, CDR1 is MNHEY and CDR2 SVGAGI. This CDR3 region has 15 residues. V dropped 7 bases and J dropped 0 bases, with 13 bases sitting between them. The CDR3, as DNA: TGTGCCAGCACATCCCAAAAGGTCTCTGGAAACACCATATATTTT. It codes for CASTSQKVSGNTIYF.

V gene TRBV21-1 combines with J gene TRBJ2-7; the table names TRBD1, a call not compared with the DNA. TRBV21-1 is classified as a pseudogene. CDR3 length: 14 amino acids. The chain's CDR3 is CARRSQGAIYEQYF. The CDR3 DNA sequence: TGTGCCAGGCGATCACAGGGGGCGATTTACGAGCAGTACTTC.

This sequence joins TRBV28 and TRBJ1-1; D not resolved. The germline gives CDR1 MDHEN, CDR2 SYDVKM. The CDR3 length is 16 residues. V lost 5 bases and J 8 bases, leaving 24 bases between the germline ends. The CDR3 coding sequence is TGTGCCAGCAGTACCCCCCCCAACAGCGGGTCGCTGGAAGCTTTCTTT. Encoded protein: CASSTPPNSGSLEAFF.

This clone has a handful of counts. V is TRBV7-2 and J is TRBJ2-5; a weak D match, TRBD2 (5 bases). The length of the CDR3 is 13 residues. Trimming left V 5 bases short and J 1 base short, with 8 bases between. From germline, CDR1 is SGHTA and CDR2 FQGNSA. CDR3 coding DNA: TGTGCCAGCAGCGGAGGAATCCAAGAGACCCAGTACTTC. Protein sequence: CASSGGIQETQYF. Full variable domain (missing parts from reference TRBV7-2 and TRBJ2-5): GAGVSQSPSNKVTEKGKDVELRCDPISGHTALYWYRQSLGQGLEFLIYFQGNSAPDKSGLPSDRFSAERTGGSVSTLTIQRTQQEDSAVYLCASSGGIQETQYFGPGTRLLVL.